This entry concerns a single T cell receptor (beta chain). The V and J ends lost 6 bases and 3 bases respectively, with 11 bases between them. The germline gives CDR1 MDHEN, CDR2 SYDVKM. The CDR3 has 13 amino acids. The authors prepared the TCRbeta library with unique molecular identifiers. TCRdb processed the PCR reads anew with MiXCR; each CDR3 protein has one entry. Among more than 300,000 distinct CDR3 sequences, about 17% were seen once, and the ten largest hold about 41%. The sample comes from a study of T-cell reconstitution after alpha-beta-depleted transplantation in children. The sequence came from a male patient aged 2 to 10 who had a stem cell transplant for acute lymphoblastic leukemia, so the T cells may come from the graft donor. The chain couples TRBV28 to TRBJ1-2; unclear D gene. Sequencing was performed on PBMCs, mostly from graft donor cells, taken 360 days after TCRalphabeta/CD19-depleted stem cell transplant. The CDR3 DNA is TGTGCCAGCAGCCGAACAAGATACTATGGCTACACCTTC. This gives the protein CASSRTRYYGYTF.